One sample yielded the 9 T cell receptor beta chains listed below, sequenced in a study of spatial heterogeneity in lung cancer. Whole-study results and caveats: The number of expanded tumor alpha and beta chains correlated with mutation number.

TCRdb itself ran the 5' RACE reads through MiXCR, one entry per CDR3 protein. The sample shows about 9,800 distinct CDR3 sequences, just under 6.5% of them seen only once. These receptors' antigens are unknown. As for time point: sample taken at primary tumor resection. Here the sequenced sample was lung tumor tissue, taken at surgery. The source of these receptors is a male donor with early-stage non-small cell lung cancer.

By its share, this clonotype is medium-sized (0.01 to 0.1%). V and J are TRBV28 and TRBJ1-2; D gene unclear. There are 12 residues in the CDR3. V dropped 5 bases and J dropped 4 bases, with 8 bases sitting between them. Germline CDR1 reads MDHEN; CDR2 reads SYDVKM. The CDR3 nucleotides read TGTGCCAGCAGTAACTCGTTCTATGGCTACACCTTC. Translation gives CASSNSFYGYTF.

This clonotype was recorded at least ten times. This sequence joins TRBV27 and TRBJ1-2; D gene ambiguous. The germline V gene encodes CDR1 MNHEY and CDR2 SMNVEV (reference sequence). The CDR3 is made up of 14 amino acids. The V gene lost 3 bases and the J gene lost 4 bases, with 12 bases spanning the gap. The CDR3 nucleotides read TGTGCCAGCAGTTTCAGTCTACGGAGCTATGGCTACACCTTC. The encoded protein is CASSFSLRSYGYTF.

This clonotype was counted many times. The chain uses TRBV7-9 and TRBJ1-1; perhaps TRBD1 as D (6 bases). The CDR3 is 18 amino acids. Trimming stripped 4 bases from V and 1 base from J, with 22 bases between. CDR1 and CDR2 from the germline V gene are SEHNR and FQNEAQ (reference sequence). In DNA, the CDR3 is TGTGCCAGCAGCTCATTAGAGGGGCAGGGGTGGGCGAACACTGAAGCTTTCTTT. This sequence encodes CASSSLEGQGWANTEAFF.

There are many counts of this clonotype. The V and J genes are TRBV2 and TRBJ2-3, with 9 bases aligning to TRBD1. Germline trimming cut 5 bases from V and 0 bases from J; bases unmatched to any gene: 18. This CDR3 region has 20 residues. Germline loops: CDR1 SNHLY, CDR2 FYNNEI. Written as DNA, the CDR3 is TGTGCCAGCAGTCAACTGGGAGGGACAGGGAGACCGACTAGCACAGATACGCAGTATTTT. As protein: CASSQLGGTGRPTSTDTQYF.

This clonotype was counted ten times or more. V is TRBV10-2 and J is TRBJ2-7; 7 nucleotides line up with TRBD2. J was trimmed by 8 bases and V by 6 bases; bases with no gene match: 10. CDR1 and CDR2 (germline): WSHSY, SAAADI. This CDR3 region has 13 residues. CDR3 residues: CASSLEPAGKQYF. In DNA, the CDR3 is TGCGCCAGCAGCCTAGAACCAGCGGGAAAGCAGTACTTC.

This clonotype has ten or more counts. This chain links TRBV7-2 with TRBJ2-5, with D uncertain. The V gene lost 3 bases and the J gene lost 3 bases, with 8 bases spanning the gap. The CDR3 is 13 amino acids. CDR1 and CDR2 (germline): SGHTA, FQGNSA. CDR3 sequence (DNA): TGTGCCAGCAGCTTTTTCCGGGAAGAGACCCAGTACTTC. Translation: CASSFFREETQYF. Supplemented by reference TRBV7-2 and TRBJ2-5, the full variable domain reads GAGVSQSPSNKVTEKGKDVELRCDPISGHTALYWYRQSLGQGLEFLIYFQGNSAPDKSGLPSDRFSAERTGGSVSTLTIQRTQQEDSAVYLCASSFFREETQYFGPGTRLLVL.

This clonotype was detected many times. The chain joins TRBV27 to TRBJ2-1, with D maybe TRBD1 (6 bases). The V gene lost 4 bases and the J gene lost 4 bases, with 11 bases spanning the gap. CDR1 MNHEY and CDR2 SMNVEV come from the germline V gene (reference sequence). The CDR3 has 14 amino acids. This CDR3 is CASSYYDRYNEQFF. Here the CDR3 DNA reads TGTGCCAGCAGTTACTACGACAGGTACAATGAGCAGTTCTTC.

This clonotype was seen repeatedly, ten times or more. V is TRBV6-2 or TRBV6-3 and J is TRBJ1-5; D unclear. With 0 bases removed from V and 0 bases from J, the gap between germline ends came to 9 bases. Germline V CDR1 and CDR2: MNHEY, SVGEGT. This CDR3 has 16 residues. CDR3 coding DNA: TGTGCCAGCAGTTACTCGGAGGAGCTTAGCAATCAGCCCCAGCATTTT. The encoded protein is CASSYSEELSNQPQHF.

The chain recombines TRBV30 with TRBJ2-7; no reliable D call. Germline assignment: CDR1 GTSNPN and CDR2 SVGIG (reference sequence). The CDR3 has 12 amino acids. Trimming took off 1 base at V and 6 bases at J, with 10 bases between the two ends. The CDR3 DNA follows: TGTGCCTGGAGTGAGGGATCGGCCGAGCAGTACTTC. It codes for CAWSEGSAEQYF.